This is a list of T cell receptor beta chains from one sample in a study of blood T cell repertoires in COVID-19. The repertoire was sequenced with immunoSEQ multiplex PCR; TCRdb's copy has only in-frame clones and lacks some. The sample carries roughly 360,000 clones, around 87% recorded once. Sequenced input: PBMCs or T cells enriched from blood (not recorded which). The source is a woman between 25 and 40 years old with acute COVID-19. CDR3s include the opening cysteine and the closing phenylalanine or tryptophan. The order of the fields is V gene, J gene, CDR3 protein.

v_call: TRBV5-1
j_call: TRBJ1-3
cdr3_aa: CASSPFEASSGNTIYF

v_call: TRBV19
j_call: TRBJ1-5
cdr3_aa: CASSPGGGWGQPQHF

v_call: TRBV12-3/TRBV12-4
j_call: TRBJ1-1
cdr3_aa: CASSPTGSTEAFF

v_call: TRBV4-1
j_call: TRBJ2-2
cdr3_aa: CASSQVTYTGELFF

v_call: TRBV4-2
j_call: TRBJ2-3
cdr3_aa: CASRDTSGGETDTQYF

v_call: TRBV7-2
j_call: TRBJ2-7
cdr3_aa: CASSLRGGSYEQYF

v_call: TRBV24-1
j_call: TRBJ1-2
cdr3_aa: CATSDSGVPLRGYTF

v_call: TRBV19
j_call: TRBJ1-2
cdr3_aa: CASYRDYGYTF

v_call: TRBV7-2
j_call: TRBJ2-3
cdr3_aa: CASSLGSRNTDTQYF

v_call: TRBV13
j_call: TRBJ1-6
cdr3_aa: CASSLHQGLDSPLHF

v_call: TRBV24-1
j_call: TRBJ2-6
cdr3_aa: CATSGIRGPGANVLTF

v_call: TRBV5-1
j_call: TRBJ2-2
cdr3_aa: CASSQLQGDGGELFF

v_call: TRBV2
j_call: TRBJ2-1
cdr3_aa: CASRALGTGGGNEQFF

v_call: TRBV5-1
j_call: TRBJ1-5
cdr3_aa: CASSLEGAVNQPQHF

v_call: TRBV7-9
j_call: TRBJ1-6
cdr3_aa: CASSSATVWALHF

v_call: TRBV15
j_call: TRBJ2-5
cdr3_aa: CATSLGTSGAQETQYF

v_call: TRBV5-6
j_call: TRBJ1-2
cdr3_aa: CASSLAQFLGYTF

v_call: TRBV7-3
j_call: TRBJ2-3
cdr3_aa: CASSLIAPPDTQYF

v_call: TRBV5-6
j_call: TRBJ1-5
cdr3_aa: CASSLTGSNQPQHF

v_call: TRBV24-1
j_call: TRBJ2-1
cdr3_aa: CATSDRTGDFYNEQFF

v_call: TRBV2
j_call: TRBJ1-5
cdr3_aa: CASSENQGPNQPQHF